This TCR beta chain is drawn from a study of blood T cell repertoires in COVID-19. Across the whole study: Sites across the United States, Italy and Spain contributed samples from acute and convalescent COVID-19. PBMCs, B-cell-depleted T cells, or T cells provided the cDNA or gDNA that made up the material.

Original handling: Estimation of nucleated cell counts relied on the amplification of reference gene primers. TCRdb's table, derived via immunoSEQ multiplex PCR, lists solely in-frame clones and lacks some. The V and J calls and clone size are taken from that table; D and trimming were inferred from the DNA. The sample carries about 250,000 clones, approximately 86% recorded once. This CDR3 spans 12 amino acids. Trimming pared 2 bases from V and 5 bases from J, leaving 7 bases between. The V gene's germline CDR1 is SGHNT and CDR2 YYREEE (reference sequence). This receptor was taken from a woman under 40 with acute or convalescent COVID-19. V and J are TRBV5-4 and TRBJ1-1; D is undetermined. The sample comprised peripheral blood. The CDR3 region is CASSFPETEAFF. In nucleotides, the CDR3 is TGTGCCAGCAGCTTCCCGGAGACTGAAGCTTTCTTT. Supplemented by reference TRBV5-4 and TRBJ1-1, the full variable domain reads ETGVTQSPTHLIKTRGQQVTLRCSSQSGHNTVSWYQQALGQGPQFIFQYYREEENGRGNFPPRFSGLQFPNYSSELNVNALELDDSALYLCASSFPETEAFFGQGTRLTVV.